This TCR beta chain was obtained from a study of blood T cell repertoires in COVID-19. On the study more broadly: Acute-phase and convalescent COVID-19 samples originated in the United States, Italy and Spain.

V lost 7 bases, J lost 5 bases, and 11 bases lay in between. The CDR3 extends over 12 amino acids. From germline, CDR1 is MNHEY and CDR2 SVGAGI. Generated by immunoSEQ multiplex PCR, the TCRdb table keeps only in-frame clones and is missing some. The data hold fewer than 500,000 clones, with nearly 90% observed a single time. Cohorts were assigned according to the clinical history that participants reported. This sequence originates from a woman between 18 and 30 years old with acute COVID-19. The source material was PBMCs or T cells enriched from blood (not recorded which). The chain employs TRBV6-5 and TRBJ2-5; D possibly corresponds to TRBD2 (5 bases). The CDR3 region is CASTGDLETQYF. CDR3 bases: TGTGCCAGCACCGGGGATTTGGAGACCCAGTACTTC.